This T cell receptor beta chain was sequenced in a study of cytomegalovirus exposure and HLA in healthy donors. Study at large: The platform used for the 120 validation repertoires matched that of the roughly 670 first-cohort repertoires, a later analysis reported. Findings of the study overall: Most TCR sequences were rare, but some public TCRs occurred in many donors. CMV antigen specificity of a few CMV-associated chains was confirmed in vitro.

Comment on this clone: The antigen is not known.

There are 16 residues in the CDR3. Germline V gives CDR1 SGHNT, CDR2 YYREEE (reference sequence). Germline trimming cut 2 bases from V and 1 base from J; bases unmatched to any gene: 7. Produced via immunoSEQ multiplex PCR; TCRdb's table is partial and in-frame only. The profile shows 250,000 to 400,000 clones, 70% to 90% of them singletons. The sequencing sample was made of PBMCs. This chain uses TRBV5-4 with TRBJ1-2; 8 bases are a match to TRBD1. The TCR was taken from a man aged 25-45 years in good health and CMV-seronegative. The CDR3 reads CASSFRQGSLNYGYTF. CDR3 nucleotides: TGTGCCAGCAGCTTTCGACAGGGGTCGCTTAACTATGGCTACACCTTC.